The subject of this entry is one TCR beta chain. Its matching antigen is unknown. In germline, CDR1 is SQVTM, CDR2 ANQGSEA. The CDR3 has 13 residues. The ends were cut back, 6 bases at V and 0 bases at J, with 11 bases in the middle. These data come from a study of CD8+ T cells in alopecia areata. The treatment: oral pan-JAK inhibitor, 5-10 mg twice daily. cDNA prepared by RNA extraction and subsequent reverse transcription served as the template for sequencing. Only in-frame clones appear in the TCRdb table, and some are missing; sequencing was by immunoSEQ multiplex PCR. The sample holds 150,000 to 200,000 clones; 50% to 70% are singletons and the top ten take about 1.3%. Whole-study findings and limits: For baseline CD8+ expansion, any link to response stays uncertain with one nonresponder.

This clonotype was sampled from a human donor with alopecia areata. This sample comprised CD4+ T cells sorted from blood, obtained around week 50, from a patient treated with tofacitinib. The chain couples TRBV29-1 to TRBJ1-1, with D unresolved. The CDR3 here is CSVGLLMNTEAFF. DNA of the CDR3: TGCAGCGTAGGACTGTTGATGAACACTGAAGCTTTCTTT.